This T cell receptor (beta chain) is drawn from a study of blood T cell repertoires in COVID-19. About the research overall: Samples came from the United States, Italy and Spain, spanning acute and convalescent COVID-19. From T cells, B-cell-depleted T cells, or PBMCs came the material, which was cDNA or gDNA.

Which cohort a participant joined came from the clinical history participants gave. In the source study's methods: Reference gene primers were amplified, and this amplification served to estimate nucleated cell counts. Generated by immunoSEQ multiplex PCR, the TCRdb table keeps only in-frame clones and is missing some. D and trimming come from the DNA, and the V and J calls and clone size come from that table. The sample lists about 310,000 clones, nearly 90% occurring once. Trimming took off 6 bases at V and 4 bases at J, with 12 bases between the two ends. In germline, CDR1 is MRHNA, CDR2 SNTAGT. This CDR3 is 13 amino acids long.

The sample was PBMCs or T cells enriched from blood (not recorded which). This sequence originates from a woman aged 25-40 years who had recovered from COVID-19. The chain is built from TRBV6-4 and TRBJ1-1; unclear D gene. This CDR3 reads CASRLEVSTEAFF. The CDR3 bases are TGTGCCAGCAGGCTGGAGGTGAGCACTGAAGCTTTCTTT.